These 9 T cell receptor beta chains originate from one sample sequenced in a study of cytomegalovirus exposure and HLA in healthy donors. PCR was performed using 60 Vbeta and 13 Jbeta primers. TCRdb's copy holds only in-frame clones and misses some; the assay was immunoSEQ multiplex PCR. The profile shows about 130,000 clones, 75% to 85% of them singletons. The material sequenced was PBMCs. The receptors shown here come from a woman aged 40 to 49 in good health and CMV-seronegative.

Here the CDR3 reads CASQSPGGNEQFF. CDR3 bases: TGTGCCAGCCAATCACCGGGGGGGAATGAGCAGTTCTTC. The chain joins TRBV19 to TRBJ2-1; 8 nucleotides match TRBD2. V trimming: 9 bases; J trimming: 7 bases; junction bases outside the gene matches: 8. This CDR3 comprises 13 residues. Per the germline V gene, CDR1 is LNHDA and CDR2 is SQIVND (reference sequence).

This clone was seen just once. The chain links TRBV5-4 to TRBJ1-1; the D is unclear. The CDR3 has 11 residues. Germline CDR1 is SGHNT and CDR2 is YYREEE (reference sequence). Trimming took off 5 bases at V and 2 bases at J, with 4 bases between the two ends. The CDR3 sequence: CASSLNTEAFF. DNA for the CDR3: TGTGCCAGCAGTTTAAACACTGAAGCTTTCTTT.

CDR3 sequence: CASSHYTPAREKLFF. Written as DNA, the CDR3 is TGCGCCAGCAGCCACTACACTCCGGCACGTGAAAAACTGTTTTTT. The V gene is TRBV5-1, the J gene TRBJ1-4, with unresolved D. The V end was cut by 4 bases, the J end by 7 bases, with 17 bases between. Germline assignment: CDR1 SGHRS and CDR2 YFSETQ. This CDR3 comprises 15 residues.

The chain has TRBV5-6 and TRBJ2-1; 8 bases agree with TRBD2. The CDR3 sequence is 16 residues long. Germline V gene sequence: CDR1 SGHDT, CDR2 YYEEEE. V trimming: 0 bases; J trimming: 4 bases; junction bases outside the gene matches: 6. In DNA form, the CDR3 reads TGTGCCAGCAGCTTGGGAGGCGGGGGGCCATACAATGAGCAGTTCTTC. This gives the protein CASSLGGGGPYNEQFF.

This chain links TRBV21-1 with TRBJ2-7; the D call TRBD2 from the table was never checked on the DNA. TRBV21-1 is noted as a pseudogene. The CDR3 contains 17 residues. The CDR3 here is CASSEHRSGSGTYEQYF. The CDR3 nucleotides are TGTGCCAGCAGCGAACACCGTAGCGGGAGCGGAACCTACGAGCAGTACTTC.

CDR3 sequence reads: CASSVDPGQPYNEQFF. The CDR3 DNA reads TGTGCCAGCAGCGTAGACCCGGGACAGCCTTACAATGAGCAGTTCTTC. V and J are TRBV9 and TRBJ2-1, with TRBD1 matching 7 bases. Germline assignment: CDR1 SGDLS and CDR2 YYNGEE. Trimming cost V 0 bases and J 4 bases; bases outside gene matches: 7. This CDR3 is 16 amino acids long.

About this clone: The junction departs from the called germline gene at one end, perhaps through a read error. CDR3 bases: TGTTCCAGCAGCTTCGTCACAGATACGCAGTATTTT. This encodes CSSSFVTDTQYF. The chain has TRBV7-9 and TRBJ2-3; D ambiguous. Germline-derived CDR1 and CDR2 are SEHNR and FQNEAQ (reference sequence). The CDR3 totals 12 residues.

The gene calls are TRBV7-9 and TRBJ1-3, with D maybe TRBD1 (6 bases). The CDR3 is made up of 15 amino acids. The V gene's germline CDR1 is SEHNR and CDR2 FQNEAQ (reference sequence). V lost 5 bases and J 2 bases, leaving 13 bases between the germline ends. CDR3 DNA: TGTGCCAGCAGCCGGCGACAGGCGGCTGGAAACACCATATATTTT. Translated, it gives CASSRRQAAGNTIYF.

This clone showed up just a few times. The chain recombines TRBV27 with TRBJ2-1; 11 nucleotides agree with TRBD2. Germline V gene sequence: CDR1 MNHEY, CDR2 SMNVEV (reference sequence). This CDR3 comprises 15 residues. Germline trimming cut 3 bases from V and 8 bases from J; bases unmatched to any gene: 6. In nucleotides, the CDR3 is TGTGCCAGCAGTTTGGATAGCGGGAGGGCCTATGAGCAGTTCTTC. This gives the protein CASSLDSGRAYEQFF.